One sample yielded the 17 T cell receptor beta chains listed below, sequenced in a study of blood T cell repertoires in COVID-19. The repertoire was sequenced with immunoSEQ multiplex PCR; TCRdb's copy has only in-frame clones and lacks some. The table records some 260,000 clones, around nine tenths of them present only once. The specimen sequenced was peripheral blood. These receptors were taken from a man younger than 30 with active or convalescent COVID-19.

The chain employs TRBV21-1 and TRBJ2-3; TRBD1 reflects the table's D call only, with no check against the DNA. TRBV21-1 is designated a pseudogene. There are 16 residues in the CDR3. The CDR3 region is CASSKGQGLLADTQYF. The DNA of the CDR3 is TGTGCCAGCAGCAAGGGACAGGGATTACTTGCAGATACGCAGTATTTT.

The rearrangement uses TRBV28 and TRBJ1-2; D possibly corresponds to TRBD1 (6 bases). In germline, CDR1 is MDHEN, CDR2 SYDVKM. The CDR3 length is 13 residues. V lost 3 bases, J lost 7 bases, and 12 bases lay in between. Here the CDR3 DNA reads TGTGCCAGCAGTTTGGTAGGGGGGGCTGGCTACACCTTC. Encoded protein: CASSLVGGAGYTF.

CDR3 sequence: CASSPDSSEAFF. The CDR3, as DNA: TGTGCCAGCAGCCCTGACAGCTCTGAAGCTTTCTTT. This chain links TRBV7-9 with TRBJ1-1; TRBD1 might be the D (5 bases). Germline CDR1 reads SEHNR; CDR2 reads FQNEAQ (reference sequence). The CDR3 covers 12 residues. V was pared by 5 bases and J by 6 bases, with 10 bases between.

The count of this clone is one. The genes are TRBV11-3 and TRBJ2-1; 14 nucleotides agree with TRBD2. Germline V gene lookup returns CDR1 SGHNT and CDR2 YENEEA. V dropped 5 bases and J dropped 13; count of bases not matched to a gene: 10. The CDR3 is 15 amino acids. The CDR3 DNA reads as TGTGCCAGCAGCCCAGGACTAGCGGGGGGTCCAAACCAGTTCTTC. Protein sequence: CASSPGLAGGPNQFF. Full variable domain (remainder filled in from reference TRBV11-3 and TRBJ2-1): EAGVVQSPRYKIIEKKQPVAFWCNPISGHNTLYWYLQNLGQGPELLIRYENEEAVDDSQLPKDRFSAERLKGVDSTLKIQPAELGDSAVYLCASSPGLAGGPNQFFGPGTRLTVL.

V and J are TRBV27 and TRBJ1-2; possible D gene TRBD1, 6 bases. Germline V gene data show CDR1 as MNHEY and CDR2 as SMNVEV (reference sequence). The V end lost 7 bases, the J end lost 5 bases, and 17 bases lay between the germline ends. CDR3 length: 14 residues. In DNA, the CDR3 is TGTGCCAGCACCCGACTGGGGGCGAGTTATGGCTACACCTTC. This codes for CASTRLGASYGYTF.

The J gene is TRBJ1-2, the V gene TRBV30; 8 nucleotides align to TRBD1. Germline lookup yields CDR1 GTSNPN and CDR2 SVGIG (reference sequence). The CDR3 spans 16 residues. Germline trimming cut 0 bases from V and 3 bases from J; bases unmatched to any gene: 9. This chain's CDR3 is CAWSVPCPTGDYGYTF. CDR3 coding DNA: TGTGCCTGGAGTGTACCTTGCCCGACAGGGGACTATGGCTACACCTTC.

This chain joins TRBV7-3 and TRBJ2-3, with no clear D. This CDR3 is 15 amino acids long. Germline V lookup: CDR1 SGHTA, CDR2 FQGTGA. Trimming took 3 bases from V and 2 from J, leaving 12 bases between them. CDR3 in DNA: TGTGCCAGCAGCTTTTTGGGCAGCTTCACAGATACGCAGTATTTT. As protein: CASSFLGSFTDTQYF.

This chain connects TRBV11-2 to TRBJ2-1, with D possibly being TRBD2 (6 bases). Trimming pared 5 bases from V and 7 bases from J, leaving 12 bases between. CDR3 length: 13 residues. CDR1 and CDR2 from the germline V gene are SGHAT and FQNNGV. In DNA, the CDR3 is TGTGCCAGCAGCGGGGGGATAAAGAATGAGCAGTTCTTC. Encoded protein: CASSGGIKNEQFF.

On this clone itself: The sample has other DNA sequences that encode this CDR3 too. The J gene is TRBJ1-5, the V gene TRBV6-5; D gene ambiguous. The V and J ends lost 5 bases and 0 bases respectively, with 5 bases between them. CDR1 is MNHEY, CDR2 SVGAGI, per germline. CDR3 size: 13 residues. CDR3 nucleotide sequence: TGTGCCAGCAGTCCGGGTAGCAATCAGCCCCAGCATTTT. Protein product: CASSPGSNQPQHF.

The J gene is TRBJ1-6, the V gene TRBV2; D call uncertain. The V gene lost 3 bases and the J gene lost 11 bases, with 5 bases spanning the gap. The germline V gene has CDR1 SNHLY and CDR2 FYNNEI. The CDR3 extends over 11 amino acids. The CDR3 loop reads CASSDEPPLHF. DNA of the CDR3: TGTGCCAGCAGTGACGAGCCACCCCTCCACTTT. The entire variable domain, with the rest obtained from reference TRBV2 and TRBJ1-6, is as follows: EPEVTQTPSHQVTQMGQEVILRCVPISNHLYFYWYRQILGQKVEFLVSFYNNEISEKSEIFDDQFSVERPDGSNFTLKIRSTKLEDSAMYFCASSDEPPLHFGNGTRLTVT.

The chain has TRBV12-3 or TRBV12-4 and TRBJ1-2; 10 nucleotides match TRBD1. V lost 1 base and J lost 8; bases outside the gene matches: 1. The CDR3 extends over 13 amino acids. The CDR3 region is CASSLGTGGGYTF. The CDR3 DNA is TGTGCCAGCAGTTTAGGGACAGGGGGAGGCTACACCTTC.

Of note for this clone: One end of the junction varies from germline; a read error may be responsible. CDR3 amino acids: CASSTGTGPEAQYF. CDR3 sequence (DNA): TGCGCCAGCAGCACCGGGACAGGCCCAGAGGCCCAGTACTTC. The chain recombines TRBV5-1 with TRBJ2-5; 8 nucleotides match TRBD1. Germline V gives CDR1 SGHRS, CDR2 YFSETQ. CDR3 length: 14 residues.

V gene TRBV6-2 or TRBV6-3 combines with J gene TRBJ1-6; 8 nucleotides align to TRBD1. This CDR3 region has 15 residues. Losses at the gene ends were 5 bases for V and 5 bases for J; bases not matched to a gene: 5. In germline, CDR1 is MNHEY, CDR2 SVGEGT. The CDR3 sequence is CASSKGQEDNSPLHF. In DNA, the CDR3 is TGTGCCAGCAGTAAGGGACAGGAGGATAATTCACCCCTCCACTTT.

CDR3 amino acids: CASTSNSHEQFF. The CDR3 DNA reads as TGTGCCAGCACCAGTAATTCCCATGAGCAGTTCTTC. J is TRBJ2-1 and V is TRBV9; D is unresolved. There are 12 residues in the CDR3. Germline V gene sequence: CDR1 SGDLS, CDR2 YYNGEE. V was trimmed by 6 bases and J by 8 bases, leaving 12 bases between them.

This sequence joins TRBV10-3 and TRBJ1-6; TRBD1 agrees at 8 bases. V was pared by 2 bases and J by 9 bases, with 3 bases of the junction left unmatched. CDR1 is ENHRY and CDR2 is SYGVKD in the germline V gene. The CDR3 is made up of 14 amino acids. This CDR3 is CAISEGQGSSPLHF. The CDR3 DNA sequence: TGTGCCATCAGTGAGGGACAGGGAAGTTCACCCCTCCACTTT.

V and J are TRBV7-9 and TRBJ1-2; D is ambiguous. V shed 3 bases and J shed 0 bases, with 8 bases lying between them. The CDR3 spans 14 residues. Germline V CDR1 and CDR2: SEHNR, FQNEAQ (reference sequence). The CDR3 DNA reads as TGTGCCAGCAGCTTTTCTACCTCTAACTATGGCTACACCTTC. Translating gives CASSFSTSNYGYTF.

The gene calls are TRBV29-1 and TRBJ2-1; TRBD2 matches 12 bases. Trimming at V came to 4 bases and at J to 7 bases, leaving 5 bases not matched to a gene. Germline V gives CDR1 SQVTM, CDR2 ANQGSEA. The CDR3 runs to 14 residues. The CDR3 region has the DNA TGCAGCGTTGTTCTAGCGGGGGGGCCTAATGAGCAGTTCTTC. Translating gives CSVVLAGGPNEQFF.